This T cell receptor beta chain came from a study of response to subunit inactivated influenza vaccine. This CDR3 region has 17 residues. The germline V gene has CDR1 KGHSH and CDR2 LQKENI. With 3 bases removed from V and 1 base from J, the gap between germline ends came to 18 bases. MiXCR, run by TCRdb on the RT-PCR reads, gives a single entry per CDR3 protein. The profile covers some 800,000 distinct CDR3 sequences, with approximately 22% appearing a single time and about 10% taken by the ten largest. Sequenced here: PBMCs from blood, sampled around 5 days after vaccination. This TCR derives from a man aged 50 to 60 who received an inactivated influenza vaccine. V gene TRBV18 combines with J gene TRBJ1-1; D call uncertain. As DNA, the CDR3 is TGTGCCAGCTCACCGGCCGGACGGCCGAAGGCGAACACTGAAGCTTTCTTT. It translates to CASSPAGRPKANTEAFF. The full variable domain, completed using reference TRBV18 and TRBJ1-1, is NAGVMQNPRHLVRRRGQEARLRCSPMKGHSHVYWYRQLPEEGLKFMVYLQKENIIDESGMPKERFSAEFPKEGPSILRIQQVVRGDSAAYFCASSPAGRPKANTEAFFGQGTRLTVV.